These 10 T cell receptor beta chains were all obtained from the same sample, sequenced in a study of blood T cell repertoires in COVID-19. The table came from immunoSEQ multiplex PCR; TCRdb's copy has only in-frame clones and leaves some out. The sample lists roughly 250,000 clones, less than 90% occurring once. The specimen was peripheral blood. The receptor source for this set is a woman aged 25 to 39 with COVID-19, enrolled during active disease.

The chain joins TRBV11-2 to TRBJ1-1; D is possibly TRBD1 (5 bases). The CDR3 length is 15 residues. Trimming removed 1 base at V and 1 base at J, with 10 bases between. Germline-derived CDR1 and CDR2 are SGHAT and FQNNGV. The CDR3 is CASSLGWGPNTEAFF. For the CDR3, the DNA is TGTGCCAGCAGCTTAGGGTGGGGCCCGAACACTGAAGCTTTCTTT.

V gene TRBV4-2 combines with J gene TRBJ1-5; a weak D match, TRBD1 (5 bases). V lost 4 bases and J lost 0, with 13 bases in between. CDR3 size: 16 residues. Germline assignment: CDR1 LGHNA and CDR2 YNFKEQ. CDR3 residues: CASSPSWGVSNQPQHF. The CDR3 bases are TGTGCCAGCAGCCCGTCGTGGGGGGTTAGCAATCAGCCCCAGCATTTT.

CDR3 nucleotide sequence: TGTGCCAGCAGCCTCGGACAGCACTCTGGAAACACCATATATTTT. It yields the protein CASSLGQHSGNTIYF. The chain recombines TRBV11-2 with TRBJ1-3; perhaps TRBD1 as D (6 bases). Trimming left V 5 bases short and J 0 bases short, with 11 bases between. The length of the CDR3 is 15 residues. Germline CDR1 reads SGHAT; CDR2 reads FQNNGV.

This clone has a count of ten or more. V and J are TRBV2 and TRBJ1-1; weak D call: TRBD1 (5 bases). Germline-derived CDR1 and CDR2 are SNHLY and FYNNEI. V was clipped by 6 bases and J by 6 bases, with 14 bases between them. The CDR3 totals 13 residues. The CDR3 region is CASRFGAGAEAFF. The CDR3 region has the DNA TGTGCCAGCAGGTTTGGCGCGGGGGCTGAAGCTTTCTTT. The full variable domain, completed using reference TRBV2 and TRBJ1-1, is EPEVTQTPSHQVTQMGQEVILRCVPISNHLYFYWYRQILGQKVEFLVSFYNNEISEKSEIFDDQFSVERPDGSNFTLKIRSTKLEDSAMYFCASRFGAGAEAFFGQGTRLTVV.

CDR3 protein: CASSLASYGYTF. The CDR3 bases are TGTGCCAGCAGCTTGGCTTCCTATGGCTACACCTTC. The chain uses TRBV5-6 and TRBJ1-2; D call uncertain. This CDR3 spans 12 amino acids. V was clipped by 0 bases and J by 4 bases, with 4 bases between them. From germline, CDR1 is SGHDT and CDR2 YYEEEE.

The chain combines TRBV2 with TRBJ2-3; TRBD1 is a possible D gene (5 bases). Germline-derived CDR1 and CDR2 are SNHLY and FYNNEI. This CDR3 is built from 12 residues. The V and J ends lost 6 bases and 7 bases respectively, with 11 bases between them. The DNA of the CDR3 is TGTGCCAGCAGCACCAGGGAATATACGCAGTATTTT. Its protein product is CASSTREYTQYF.

This sequence joins TRBV19 and TRBJ1-2; tentatively, D is TRBD1 (5 bases). CDR3 length equals 12 residues. Trimming took off 5 bases at V and 2 bases at J, with 6 bases between the two ends. Germline V gene lookup returns CDR1 LNHDA and CDR2 SQIVND (reference sequence). Here the CDR3 DNA reads TGTGCCAGTAGTTGGACAAACTATGGCTACACCTTC. As protein: CASSWTNYGYTF.

This clone was observed a single time. The chain has TRBV18 and TRBJ2-3; 7 bases match TRBD1. Germline V gives CDR1 KGHSH, CDR2 LQKENI. This CDR3 has 15 residues. J lost 8 bases, V lost 3 bases, and 11 bases had no gene match. The CDR3 DNA reads as TGTGCCAGCTCACCCACTGCTGAGGGGGCCTCTACGCAGTATTTT. Its translation is CASSPTAEGASTQYF.

This clone has only a few counts. The rearrangement links TRBV11-2 to TRBJ2-1; a weak D match, TRBD2 (5 bases). This CDR3 contains 13 residues. Deletions cut 3 bases from V and 6 bases from J, with 9 bases between. The germline V gene has CDR1 SGHAT and CDR2 FQNNGV. In nucleotides, the CDR3 is TGTGCCAGCAGCTTCACTGGAGGCAATGAGCAGTTCTTC. Its protein is CASSFTGGNEQFF.

J is TRBJ2-4 and V is TRBV2; 8 bases are a match to TRBD1. The V gene's germline CDR1 is SNHLY and CDR2 FYNNEI. V shed 7 bases, J shed 9 bases, and the junction held 5 bases outside the gene matches. CDR3 length equals 12 residues. The CDR3 loop is CASTDREAIQYF. CDR3 sequence (DNA): TGTGCCAGCACGGACAGGGAGGCCATTCAGTACTTC.